This T cell receptor beta chain was captured by sequencing in a study of T cells in Graves' hyperthyroidism and ophthalmopathy. The CDR3 consists of 14 residues. The germline V gene has CDR1 LNHDA and CDR2 SQIVND (reference sequence). With 5 bases clipped from V and 7 bases from J, the junction kept 8 bases outside the gene matches. This clonotype came up many times. Amplified TCR beta CDR3 regions came from RNA transcripts. The primer set for the first-round RT-PCR of the TCR CDR3 was HTBI. TCRdb re-called the multiplex PCR reads with MiXCR, one entry per CDR3 protein. This sample has 450,000 to 650,000 distinct CDR3 sequences, with less than 25% found just once. With a duration under 2 months, the hyperthyroidism was newly diagnosed in patients aged 18 to 65.

Sequencing was carried out using blood. V gene TRBV19 combines with J gene TRBJ2-5; the match to TRBD2 covers 9 bases. The TCR sequence derives from a young man with Graves' hyperthyroidism. CDR3 bases: TGTGCCAGTAGTCAATGGGGACTAGCAGGGACCCAGTACTTC. Its translation: CASSQWGLAGTQYF.